Below, 14 T cell receptor beta chains from the same sample are listed, as sequenced in a study of technical replicates of blood from a handful of donors. Profiling relied on immunoSEQ multiplex PCR, and the TCRdb table lists in-frame clones only, not all of them. The sample carries over 55,000 clones, around 88% recorded once. The sample was PBMCs. The receptors stem from a human donor in good health. Some clones in this sample may be carry-over from other donors' samples.

This clone occurred a few times. This chain joins TRBV30 and TRBJ1-1, with TRBD1 identical over 7 bases. Per germline, CDR1 GTSNPN and CDR2 SVGIG (reference sequence). After removal of 4 bases from V and 0 bases from J, the junction contained 2 bases not matched to a gene. The CDR3 totals 13 residues. The CDR3, as DNA: TGTGCCTGGATGGGACAGATGAACACTGAAGCTTTCTTT. It is translated as CAWMGQMNTEAFF.

The chain links TRBV5-4 to TRBJ2-5, with a possible D match to TRBD1 (5 bases). V lost 0 bases and J 4 bases, leaving 10 bases between the germline ends. The CDR3 sequence is 14 residues long. Germline V lookup: CDR1 SGHNT, CDR2 YYREEE (reference sequence). The CDR3, as DNA: TGTGCCAGCAGCTTGGCTTTAAGGGGAGAGACCCAGTACTTC. Translating it yields CASSLALRGETQYF. Using reference TRBV5-4 and TRBJ2-5 for the parts outside the CDR3, the full variable domain is ETGVTQSPTHLIKTRGQQVTLRCSSQSGHNTVSWYQQALGQGPQFIFQYYREEENGRGNFPPRFSGLQFPNYSSELNVNALELDDSALYLCASSLALRGETQYFGPGTRLLVL.

The chain has TRBV5-4 and TRBJ1-2, with a tentative D call TRBD1 (5 bases). V was clipped by 2 bases and J by 6 bases, with 20 bases between them. CDR1 is SGHNT, CDR2 YYREEE, per germline (reference sequence). The CDR3 loop spans 16 amino acids. CDR3 loop: CASSFRSGRDKDGYTF. CDR3 in DNA: TGTGCCAGCAGCTTTAGGTCAGGGCGAGATAAGGATGGCTACACCTTC.

This chain uses TRBV14 with TRBJ2-2; possibly TRBD2 for D (7 bases). Trimming pared 1 base from V and 5 bases from J, leaving 17 bases between. In germline, CDR1 is SGHDN, CDR2 FVKESK. The CDR3 contains 17 residues. This CDR3 reads CASSQARRGPRTGELFF. In DNA, the CDR3 is TGTGCCAGCAGCCAAGCCAGGCGGGGGCCCCGGACCGGGGAGCTGTTTTTT.

The CDR3 here is CASSPTQVDSGELFF. The CDR3 coding sequence is TGTGCCAGCAGCCCAACACAGGTTGATAGCGGGGAGCTGTTTTTT. The chain joins TRBV2 to TRBJ2-2; the D gene is possibly TRBD1 (5 bases). The germline V gene has CDR1 SNHLY and CDR2 FYNNEI. V dropped 6 bases and J dropped 7 bases, with 18 bases sitting between them. This CDR3 comprises 15 residues. The variable domain in full, with the rest retrieved from reference TRBV2 and TRBJ2-2, is EPEVTQTPSHQVTQMGQEVILRCVPISNHLYFYWYRQILGQKVEFLVSFYNNEISEKSEIFDDQFSVERPDGSNFTLKIRSTKLEDSAMYFCASSPTQVDSGELFFGEGSRLTVL.

The genes are TRBV19 and TRBJ1-5; 7 bases are a match to TRBD1. The CDR3 extends over 15 amino acids. The V gene's germline CDR1 is LNHDA and CDR2 SQIVND (reference sequence). Trimming at V came to 4 bases and at J to 6 bases, leaving 9 bases not matched to a gene. CDR3 region: CASSTGPTGIQPQHF. For the CDR3, the DNA is TGTGCCAGTAGTACAGGCCCGACAGGGATTCAGCCCCAGCATTTT.

This clone was seen more than once but under ten times. The same CDR3 arises from other DNA sequences in this sample as well. The J gene is TRBJ2-7, the V gene TRBV7-9, with 9 bases identical to TRBD2. The germline V gene encodes CDR1 SEHNR and CDR2 FQNEAQ (reference sequence). The CDR3 loop spans 15 amino acids. V lost 0 bases and J lost 2; bases outside the gene matches: 2. CDR3: CASSLASGGTYEQYF. The CDR3 nucleotides are TGTGCCAGCAGCTTAGCTAGCGGGGGCACCTACGAGCAGTACTTC. The full variable domain, completed using reference TRBV7-9 and TRBJ2-7, is DTGVSQNPRHKITKRGQNVTFRCDPISEHNRLYWYRQTLGQGPEFLTYFQNEAQLEKSRLLSDRFSAERPKGSFSTLEIQRTEQGDSAMYLCASSLASGGTYEQYFGPGTRLTVT.

V is TRBV6-5 and J is TRBJ2-7; 9 bases map to TRBD2. CDR1 MNHEY and CDR2 SVGAGI come from the germline V gene. V was pared by 0 bases and J by 3 bases, with 3 bases of the junction left unmatched. The CDR3 extends over 15 amino acids. The CDR3 sequence is CASSYSGLAIYEQYF. CDR3 nucleotides: TGTGCCAGCAGTTACTCGGGACTAGCCATCTACGAGCAGTACTTC.

This sequence joins TRBV2 and TRBJ2-4, with D perhaps matching TRBD1 (7 bases). The germline V and J ends were trimmed by 6 bases and 0 bases, with 15 bases remaining between them. Germline V lookup: CDR1 SNHLY, CDR2 FYNNEI. This CDR3 spans 16 amino acids. The chain's CDR3 is CASSGDQGGAKNIQYF. The DNA for the CDR3 is TGTGCCAGCAGCGGGGACCAGGGGGGAGCCAAAAACATTCAGTACTTC.

A remark on this clone: This CDR3 is also generated by other DNA sequences in the sample. V and J are TRBV6-5 and TRBJ1-1; TRBD1 is a possible D gene (5 bases). The V gene's germline CDR1 is MNHEY and CDR2 SVGAGI. The CDR3 contains 13 residues. V lost 0 bases, J lost 5 bases, and 7 bases lay in between. DNA for the CDR3: TGTGCCAGCAGTTACTCCGGGGGGACTGAAGCTTTCTTT. It codes for CASSYSGGTEAFF.

This chain joins TRBV7-2 and TRBJ2-4; D not certain. The germline CDR1 and CDR2 sequences are SGHTA and FQGNSA. V shed 2 bases and J shed 0 bases, with 11 bases lying between them. The length of the CDR3 is 16 residues. CDR3 sequence: CASSLQRSLAKNIQYF. CDR3 DNA: TGTGCCAGCAGCTTACAGCGCAGTTTAGCCAAAAACATTCAGTACTTC.

The rearrangement uses TRBV7-9 and TRBJ1-2; perhaps TRBD1 as D (6 bases). CDR3 length: 15 residues. The germline V gene encodes CDR1 SEHNR and CDR2 FQNEAQ (reference sequence). V lost 4 bases, J lost 4 bases, and 16 bases lay in between. DNA of the CDR3: TGTGCCAGCAGCTCACAGGGAAGCGTTGGCTATGGCTACACCTTC. Protein sequence: CASSSQGSVGYGYTF.

The chain combines TRBV7-2 with TRBJ2-3, with 12 positions matching TRBD2. Looked up from germline, CDR1 is SGHTA and CDR2 is FQGNSA. This CDR3 has 12 residues. V was pared by 5 bases and J by 15 bases, with 6 bases of the junction left unmatched. The CDR3 bases are TGTGCCAGCAGCCCCGGACTAGCGGGGTATTATTTT. Residues: CASSPGLAGYYF.

V usage is TRBV19 and J usage is TRBJ2-7; no definite D call. Between the trimmed V and J ends, which lost 1 base and 3 bases, there was a span of 7 bases. Looked up from germline, CDR1 is LNHDA and CDR2 is SQIVND (reference sequence). This CDR3 is 13 amino acids long. CDR3 in DNA: TGTGCCAGTAGTATAGGTGGCAGCTACGAGCAGTACTTC. Protein sequence: CASSIGGSYEQYF.